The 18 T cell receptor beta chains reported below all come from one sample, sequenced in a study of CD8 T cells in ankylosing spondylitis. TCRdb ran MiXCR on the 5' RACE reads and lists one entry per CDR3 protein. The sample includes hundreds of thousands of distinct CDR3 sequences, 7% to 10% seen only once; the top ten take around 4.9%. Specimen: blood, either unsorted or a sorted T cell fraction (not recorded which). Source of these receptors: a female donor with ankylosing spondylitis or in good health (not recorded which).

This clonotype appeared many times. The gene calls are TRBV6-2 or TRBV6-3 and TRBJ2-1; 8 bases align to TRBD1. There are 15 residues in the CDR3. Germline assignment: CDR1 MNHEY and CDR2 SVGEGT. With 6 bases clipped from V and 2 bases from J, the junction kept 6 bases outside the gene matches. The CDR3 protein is CASSQTGVPYNEQFF. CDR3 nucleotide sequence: TGTGCCAGCAGCCAGACAGGGGTACCCTACAATGAGCAGTTCTTC.

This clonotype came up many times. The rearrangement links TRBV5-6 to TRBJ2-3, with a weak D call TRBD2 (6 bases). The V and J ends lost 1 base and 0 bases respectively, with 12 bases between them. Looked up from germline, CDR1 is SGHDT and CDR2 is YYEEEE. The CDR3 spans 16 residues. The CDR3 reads CASSLLLAASTDTQYF. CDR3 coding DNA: TGTGCCAGCAGCTTGTTACTAGCTGCTAGCACAGATACGCAGTATTTT.

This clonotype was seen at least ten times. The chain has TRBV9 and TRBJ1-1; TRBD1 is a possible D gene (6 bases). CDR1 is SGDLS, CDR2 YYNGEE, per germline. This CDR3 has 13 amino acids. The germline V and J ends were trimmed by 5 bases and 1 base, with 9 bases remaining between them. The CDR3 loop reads CASSIGGNTEAFF. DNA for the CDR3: TGTGCCAGCAGTATAGGGGGGAACACTGAAGCTTTCTTT.

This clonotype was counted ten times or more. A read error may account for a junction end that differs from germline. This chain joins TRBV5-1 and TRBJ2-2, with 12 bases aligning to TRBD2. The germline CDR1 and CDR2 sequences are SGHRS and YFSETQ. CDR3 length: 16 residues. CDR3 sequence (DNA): TGCGCCAGCAGCTTCCGGACTAGCGGGAACGCCGGGGAGCTGTTTTTT. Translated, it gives CASSFRTSGNAGELFF.

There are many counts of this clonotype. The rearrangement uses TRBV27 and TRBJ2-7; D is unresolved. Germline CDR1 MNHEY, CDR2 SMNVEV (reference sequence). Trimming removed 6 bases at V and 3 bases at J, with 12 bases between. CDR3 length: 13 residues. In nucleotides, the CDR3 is TGTGCCAGCAGGGAGCACAAACGCTACGAGCAGTACTTC. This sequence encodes CASREHKRYEQYF.

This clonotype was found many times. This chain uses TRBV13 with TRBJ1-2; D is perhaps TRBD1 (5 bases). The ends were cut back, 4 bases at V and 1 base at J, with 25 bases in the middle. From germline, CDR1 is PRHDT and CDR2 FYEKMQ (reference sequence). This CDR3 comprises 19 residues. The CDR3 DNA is TGTGCCAGCAGCTCCCGGGCCTCTCCGGGACTTATACTTAACTATGGCTACACCTTC. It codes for CASSSRASPGLILNYGYTF.

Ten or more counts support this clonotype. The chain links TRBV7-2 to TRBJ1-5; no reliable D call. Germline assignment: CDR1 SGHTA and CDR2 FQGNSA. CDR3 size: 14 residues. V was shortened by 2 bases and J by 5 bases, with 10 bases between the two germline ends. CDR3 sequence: CASSLRGWDQPQHF. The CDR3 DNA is TGTGCCAGCAGCTTACGAGGTTGGGATCAGCCCCAGCATTTT.

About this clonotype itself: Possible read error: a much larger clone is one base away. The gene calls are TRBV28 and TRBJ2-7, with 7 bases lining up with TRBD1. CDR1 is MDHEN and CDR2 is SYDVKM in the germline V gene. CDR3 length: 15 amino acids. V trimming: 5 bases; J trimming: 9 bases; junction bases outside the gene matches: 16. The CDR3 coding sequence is TGTGCCAGCAGTCCAAGACAGGGTGTAAGTTGGGGGCAGTACTTC. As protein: CASSPRQGVSWGQYF.

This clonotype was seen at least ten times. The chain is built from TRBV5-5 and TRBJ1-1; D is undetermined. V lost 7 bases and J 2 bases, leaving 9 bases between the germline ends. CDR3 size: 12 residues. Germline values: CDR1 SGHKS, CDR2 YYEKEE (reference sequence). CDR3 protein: CASARVNTEAFF. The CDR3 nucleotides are TGTGCCAGCGCCCGGGTTAACACTGAAGCTTTCTTT.

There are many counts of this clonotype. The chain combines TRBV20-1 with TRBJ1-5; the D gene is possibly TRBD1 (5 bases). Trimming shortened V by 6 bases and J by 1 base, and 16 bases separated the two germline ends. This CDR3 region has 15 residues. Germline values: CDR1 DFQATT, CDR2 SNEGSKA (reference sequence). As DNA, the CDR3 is TGCAGTGCGGGGCCGGTCGGCGAGAGCAATCAGCCCCAGCATTTT. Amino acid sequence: CSAGPVGESNQPQHF.

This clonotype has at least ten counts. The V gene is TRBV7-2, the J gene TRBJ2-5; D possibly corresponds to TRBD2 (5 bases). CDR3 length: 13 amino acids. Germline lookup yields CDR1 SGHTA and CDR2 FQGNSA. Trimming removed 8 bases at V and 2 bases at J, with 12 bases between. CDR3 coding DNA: TGTGCCAGCGGACGTACTAGGCAAGAGACCCAGTACTTC. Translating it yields CASGRTRQETQYF.

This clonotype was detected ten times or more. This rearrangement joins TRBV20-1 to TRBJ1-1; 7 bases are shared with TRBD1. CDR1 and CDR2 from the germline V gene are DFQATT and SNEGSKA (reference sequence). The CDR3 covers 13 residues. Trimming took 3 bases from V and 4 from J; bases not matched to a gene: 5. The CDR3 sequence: CSARSGQRTEAFF. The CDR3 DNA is TGCAGTGCTAGGTCGGGACAGCGCACTGAAGCTTTCTTT.

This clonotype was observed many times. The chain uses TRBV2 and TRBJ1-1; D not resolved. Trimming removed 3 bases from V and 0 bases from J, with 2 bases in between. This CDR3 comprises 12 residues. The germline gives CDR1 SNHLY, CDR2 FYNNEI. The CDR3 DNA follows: TGTGCCAGCAGTGATGTGAACACTGAAGCTTTCTTT. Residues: CASSDVNTEAFF.

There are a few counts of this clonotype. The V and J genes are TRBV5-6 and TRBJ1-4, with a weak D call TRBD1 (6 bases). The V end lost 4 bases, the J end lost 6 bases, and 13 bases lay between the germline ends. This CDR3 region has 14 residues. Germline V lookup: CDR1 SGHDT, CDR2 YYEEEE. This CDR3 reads CASSAGQIHEKLFF. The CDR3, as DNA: TGTGCCAGCAGCGCCGGACAGATTCATGAAAAACTGTTTTTT.

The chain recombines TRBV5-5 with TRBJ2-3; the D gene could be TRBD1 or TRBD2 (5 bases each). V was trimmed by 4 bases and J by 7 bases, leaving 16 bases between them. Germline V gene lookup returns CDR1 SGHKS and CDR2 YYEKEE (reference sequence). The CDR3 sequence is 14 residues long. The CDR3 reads CASSPGLVRYTQYF. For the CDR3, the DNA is TGTGCCAGCAGCCCGGGGCTCGTCCGCTATACGCAGTATTTT.

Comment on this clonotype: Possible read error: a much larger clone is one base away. The CDR3 DNA reads as TGCAGTGGAGCCAGCTCGGAGACCCAGTACTTC. The encoded protein is CSGASSETQYF. V is TRBV20-1 and J is TRBJ2-5; D is unresolved. The ends were cut back, 7 bases at V and 5 bases at J, with 11 bases in the middle. Per the germline V gene, CDR1 is DFQATT and CDR2 is SNEGSKA (reference sequence). This CDR3 spans 11 amino acids.

CDR3 sequence: CSVGESSGNTIYF. CDR3 nucleotides: TGCAGCGTTGGCGAGAGCTCTGGAAACACCATATATTTT. The genes are TRBV29-1 and TRBJ1-3; D is unresolved. The CDR3 totals 13 residues. The germline V and J ends were trimmed by 4 bases and 0 bases, with 7 bases remaining between them. Germline CDR1 SQVTM, CDR2 ANQGSEA.

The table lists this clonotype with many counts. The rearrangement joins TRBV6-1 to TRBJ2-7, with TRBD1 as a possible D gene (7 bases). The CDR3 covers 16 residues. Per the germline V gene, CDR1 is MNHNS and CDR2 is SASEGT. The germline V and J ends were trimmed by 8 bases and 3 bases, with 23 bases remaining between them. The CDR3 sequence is CASRSQGGRNSYEQYF. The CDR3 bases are TGTGCCAGCCGCTCCCAGGGGGGACGGAATAGCTACGAGCAGTACTTC.